This T cell receptor beta chain stems from a study of blood T cell repertoires in COVID-19 (TCRdb year 2020). Looking at the study overall: Collaborator samples came from the United States, Italy and Spain and covered acute and convalescent phases of COVID-19. Where available, HLA class I and class II types were obtained from metadata supplied by the sample provider rather than from assay-based typing. Deeply sampled blood TCRbeta repertoires from subjects exposed to, actively infected with, or recovered from COVID-19 were included in the dataset. The sample metadata nearly always contained a de-identified subject ID, COVID-19 status, age in years and sex. The samples were drawn from the first 160 participants of the ongoing ImmuneRACE study and from 1,254 subjects provided by 6 global collaborators. The repertoires were made available in a free public database intended to serve as a resource for research on the immune response to SARS-CoV-2. The prospective study material was composed of cDNA or gDNA derived from T cells, B-cell-depleted T cells, or PBMCs.

Broader findings and caveats from the paper: Clinical and demographic metadata were provided uncurated, with the amount varying by source and participant.

Participants in the prospective study were aged about 18 to 89 years, lived in 20 to 25 United States geographic areas, and enrolled through a virtual design. In the prospective study, cohorts were assigned on the basis of participant-reported clinical history obtained from a screening survey and a study questionnaire. Recovered participants in ImmuneRACE Cohort 3 were defined as having two consecutive negative NP/OP PCR tests, clearance from a healthcare professional, or resolution of symptoms. In the prospective study, whole blood, serum and a nasopharyngeal or oropharyngeal swab were collected from each participant by mobile phlebotomists. Participants in the prospective study had the option to provide additional blood draws and questionnaires over an approximately two-month period. Prospective study blood samples were shipped either frozen or at room temperature before DNA extraction. TCRbeta CDR3 regions were amplified from genomic DNA using the immunoSEQ Assay, a bias-controlled multiplex PCR. From the authors' description of their analysis: The number of nucleated cells in each sample was estimated from the amplification of reference gene primers within the assay. Sequence reads were collapsed and filtered to measure the absolute abundance of every unique TCRbeta CDR3 rearrangement. For each sample, productive Simpson clonality was calculated by taking the square root of Simpson's diversity index across productive rearrangements. TCRdb carries this immuneACCESS record with in-frame sequences only. Its versions omit some clonotypes, under half of them owing to an unresolved V gene in the studies checked, with the rest unexplained. V and J calls and clone size are copied from that table; D and trimming were computed from the DNA. This sample has around 500,000 clones in its table, and around nine tenths of those were observed once. Of the sample, 1.8% is held by the ten largest clones.

Regarding this clone: No antigen is known for it. No base quality values were provided; no much bigger clone lies one nucleotide off.

This TCR was recovered from a woman aged 40 to 49 who had recovered from COVID-19. Sample: PBMCs or T cells enriched from blood (not recorded which).

Read as DNA, the sequence is TGTGCCTGGAGTCCGGGACACCACCCCTACGAGCAGTACTTC. It encodes CAWSPGHHPYEQYF. The sequence joins TRBV30 to TRBJ2-7; the D region possibly corresponds to TRBD1 (6 bases align). CDR1 is given as GTSNPN and CDR2 as SVGIG, both from the germline V gene (reference sequence). The CDR3 goes from the cysteine to the phenylalanine over 14 residues. Of the read, only the CDR3 DNA is kept; its 42 bases are in frame from base 1. The V and J ends are trimmed by 2 bases and 2 bases, leaving 13 bases between them.